Presented here are 2 T cell receptor beta chains from one specimen sequenced in a study of siplizumab effects on memory and regulatory T cells. The assay was immunoSEQ multiplex PCR, and TCRdb's table has in-frame clones only and misses some. The sample includes over 95,000 clones, roughly 93% of them seen just once. Sequencing was carried out using non-Treg CD4+ T cells sorted from blood. These receptors were obtained from a human donor in good health.

This rearrangement joins TRBV6-5 to TRBJ2-2, with D possibly called TRBD1 or TRBD2 (5 bases each). Germline lookup yields CDR1 MNHEY and CDR2 SVGAGI. V lost 3 bases and J lost 5, with 10 bases in between. The CDR3 is made up of 14 amino acids. CDR3 coding DNA: TGTGCCAGCAGTTATTGGGGGACGACCGGGGAGCTGTTTTTT. Protein sequence: CASSYWGTTGELFF.

Note on this clone: The sample carries other DNA sequences with the same CDR3. The V gene is TRBV7-3, the J gene TRBJ2-5; maybe TRBD1 (5 bases). The germline V and J ends were trimmed by 3 bases and 1 base, with 6 bases remaining between them. The CDR3 is 13 amino acids. Germline values: CDR1 SGHTA, CDR2 FQGTGA. The CDR3 is CASSLGLQETQYF. In DNA, the CDR3 is TGTGCCAGCAGCTTGGGGCTCCAAGAGACCCAGTACTTC.